The entry below gives a single T cell receptor beta chain sequence along with its context. Its specificity is not known. These data are taken from a study of T-cell memory formation after mild COVID-19. Study-level findings and limits: Contracting clones from day 15 to 85 had balanced CD4/CD8; later expanders favoured CD4+. In second-wave clones peaking day 37, SARS-CoV-2 specificity remained unconfirmed. Chiefly within CM and EM were the contracting CD4+ clones; CD8+ ones were within EMRA.

TCR alpha and TCR beta cDNA libraries carrying sample barcodes and UMIs came from 5'RACE with constant-segment primers. TCRdb processed the 5' RACE reads anew with MiXCR; each CDR3 protein has one entry. The data contain hundreds of thousands of distinct CDR3 sequences, approximately 20% of them singletons. The receptor was isolated from an adult woman who had mild COVID-19 (a few samples of this study predate the infection). Cell type and time point are not known. Sequenced material: PBMCs or a T cell subset sorted from them (not recorded which).

The CDR3 bases are TGCGCCAGCAGCCAAGATCGGGTGAGTTCTGAAGCTTTCTTT. Translating gives CASSQDRVSSEAFF. This chain connects TRBV4-1 to TRBJ1-1; D unclear. The germline CDR1 and CDR2 sequences are MGHRA and YSYEKL. The CDR3 totals 14 residues. Trimming stripped 0 bases from V and 6 bases from J, with 11 bases between.